This T cell receptor (beta chain) was documented in a study of metastatic and nonmetastatic thyroid tumors. The table lists this clone with a count of one. All patients were untreated before thyroid surgery. With MiXCR, TCRdb reprocessed the PCR reads. The sample records about 14,000 clones, 25% to 35% being singletons. The V segment lost 4 bases and the J segment 0 bases; nucleotides outside the gene matches: 4. The CDR3 covers 17 residues. The germline gives CDR1 SGHAT, CDR2 FQDESV (reference sequence). The chain carries TRBV11-1 and TRBJ2-1, with TRBD2 matching over 12 bases. The clonotype originates from a female donor with papillary thyroid cancer or a benign thyroid nodule (not recorded which). Some clones in this sample may be carry-over from other donors' samples. Sequences were obtained from tumor tissue. This CDR3 is CASSSGTSGHSYNEQFF. The CDR3 DNA sequence: TGTGCCAGCAGCTCCGGGACTAGCGGGCACTCCTACAATGAGCAGTTCTTC.